This T cell receptor beta chain was identified during a study of Ad26.COV2.S vaccination and SARS-CoV-2 variants. This clone came up once. Germline V gene lookup returns CDR1 LGHDT and CDR2 YNNKEL (reference sequence). V shed 2 bases, J shed 2 bases, and the junction held 4 bases outside the gene matches. This CDR3 region has 15 residues. The protocol was immunoSEQ multiplex PCR, while the TCRdb copy is restricted to in-frame clones and leaves out a portion. The data hold around 380,000 clones, with 70% to 90% observed a single time. The treatment: around 19 received Ad26.COV2.S at low or high dose, single or two shots; 5 received placebo; per-sample allocation not given. Samples were taken on day 63 after the first vaccine or placebo injection.

This clonotype was sampled from a person aged 18 to 59 who received the Ad26.COV2.S COVID-19 vaccine or a placebo. This chain joins TRBV3-1 (or the pseudogene TRBV3-2) and TRBJ2-3; 7 positions match TRBD1. Material: peripheral blood, obtained in a trial of Ad26.COV2.S vaccine versus placebo. The CDR3 DNA sequence: TGTGCCAGCAGCCAAAGGGGGCGCGCCACAGATACGCAGTATTTT. Protein: CASSQRGRATDTQYF.